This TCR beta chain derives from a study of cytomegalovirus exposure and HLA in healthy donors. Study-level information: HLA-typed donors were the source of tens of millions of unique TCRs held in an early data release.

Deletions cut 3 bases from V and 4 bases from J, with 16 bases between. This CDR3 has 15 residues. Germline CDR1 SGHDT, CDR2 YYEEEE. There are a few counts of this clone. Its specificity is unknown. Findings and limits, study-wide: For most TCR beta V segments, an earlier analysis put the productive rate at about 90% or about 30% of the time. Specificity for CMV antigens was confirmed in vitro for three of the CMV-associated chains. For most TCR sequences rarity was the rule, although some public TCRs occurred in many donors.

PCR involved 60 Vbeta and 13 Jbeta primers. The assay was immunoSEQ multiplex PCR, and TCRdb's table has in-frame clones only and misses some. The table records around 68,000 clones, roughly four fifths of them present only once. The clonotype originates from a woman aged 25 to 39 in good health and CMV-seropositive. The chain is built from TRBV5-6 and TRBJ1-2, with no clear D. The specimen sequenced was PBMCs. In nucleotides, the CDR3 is TGTGCCAGCAGCTCCAAGGAGGGTTACGGCTATGGCTACACCTTC. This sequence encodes CASSSKEGYGYGYTF.